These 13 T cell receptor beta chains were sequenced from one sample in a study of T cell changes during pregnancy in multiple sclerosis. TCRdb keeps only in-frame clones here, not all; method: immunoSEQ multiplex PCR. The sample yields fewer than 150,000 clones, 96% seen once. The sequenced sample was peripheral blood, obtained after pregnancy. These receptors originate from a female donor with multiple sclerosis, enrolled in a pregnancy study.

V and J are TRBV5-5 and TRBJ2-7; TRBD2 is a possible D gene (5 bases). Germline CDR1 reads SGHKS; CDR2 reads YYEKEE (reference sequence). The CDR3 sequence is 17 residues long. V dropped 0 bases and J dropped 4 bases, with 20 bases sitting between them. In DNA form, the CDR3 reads TGTGCCAGCAGCTTGGATTGGAATGGGCTAGCTGGATACGAGCAGTACTTC. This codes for CASSLDWNGLAGYEQYF.

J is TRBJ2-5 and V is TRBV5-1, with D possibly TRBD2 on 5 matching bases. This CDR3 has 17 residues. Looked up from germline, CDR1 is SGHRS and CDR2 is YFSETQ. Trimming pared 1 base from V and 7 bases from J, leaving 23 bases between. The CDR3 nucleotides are TGCGCCAGCAGCTTGAGGGCGTCGTCGCTCGGCGGAGGGACCCAGTACTTC. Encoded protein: CASSLRASSLGGGTQYF.

CDR3 in amino acids: CASSPDSGGFDTEAFF. CDR3 in DNA: TGTGCCAGCAGCCCCGATTCAGGGGGATTTGACACTGAAGCTTTCTTT. This chain connects TRBV5-4 to TRBJ1-1; 7 nucleotides agree with TRBD1. Germline V gene data show CDR1 as SGHNT and CDR2 as YYREEE (reference sequence). The CDR3 loop spans 16 amino acids. The ends lost 4 bases at V and 3 bases at J; junction bases unmatched: 12.

The chain's CDR3 is CASRDRNPYEQYF. CDR3 DNA: TGTGCCAGCAGGGACAGGAATCCCTACGAGCAGTACTTC. V usage is TRBV21-1 and J usage is TRBJ2-7; the DNA was not used to check the table's D call, TRBD1. TRBV21-1 is tagged as a pseudogene. The CDR3 is 13 amino acids.

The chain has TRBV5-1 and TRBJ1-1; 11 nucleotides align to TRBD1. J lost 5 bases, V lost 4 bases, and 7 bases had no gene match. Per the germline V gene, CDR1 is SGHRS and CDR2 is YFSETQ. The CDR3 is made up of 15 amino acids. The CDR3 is CASSRGQGAYTEAFF. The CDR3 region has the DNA TGCGCCAGCAGCCGCGGACAGGGGGCGTATACTGAAGCTTTCTTT.

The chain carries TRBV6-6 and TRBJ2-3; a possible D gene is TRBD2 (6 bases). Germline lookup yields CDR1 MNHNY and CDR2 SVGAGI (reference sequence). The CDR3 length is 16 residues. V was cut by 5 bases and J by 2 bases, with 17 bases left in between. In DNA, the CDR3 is TGTGCCAGCAGTACTCCTGGGGGGTCAAACACAGATACGCAGTATTTT. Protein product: CASSTPGGSNTDTQYF.

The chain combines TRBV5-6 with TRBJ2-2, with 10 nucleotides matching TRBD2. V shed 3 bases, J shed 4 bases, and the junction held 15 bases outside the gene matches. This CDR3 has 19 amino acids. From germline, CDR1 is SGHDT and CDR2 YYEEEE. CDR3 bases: TGTGCCAGCAGCTCCCTGACCCGTCCTAGCGGGAGTTCCACCGGGGAGCTGTTTTTT. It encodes CASSSLTRPSGSSTGELFF.

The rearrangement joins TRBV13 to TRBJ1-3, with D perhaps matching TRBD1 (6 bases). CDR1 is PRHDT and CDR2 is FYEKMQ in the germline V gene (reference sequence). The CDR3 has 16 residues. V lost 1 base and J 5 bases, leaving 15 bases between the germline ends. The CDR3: CASSLEGRGSRNTIYF. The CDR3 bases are TGTGCCAGCAGCTTAGAGGGCAGGGGTTCAAGAAACACCATATATTTT.

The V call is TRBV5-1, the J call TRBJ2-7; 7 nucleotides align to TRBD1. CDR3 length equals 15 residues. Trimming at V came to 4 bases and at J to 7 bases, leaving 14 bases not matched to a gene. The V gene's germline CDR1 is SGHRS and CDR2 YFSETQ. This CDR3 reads CASSQRQGLQGEQYF. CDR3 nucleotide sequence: TGCGCCAGCAGCCAAAGACAGGGCCTTCAAGGGGAGCAGTACTTC.

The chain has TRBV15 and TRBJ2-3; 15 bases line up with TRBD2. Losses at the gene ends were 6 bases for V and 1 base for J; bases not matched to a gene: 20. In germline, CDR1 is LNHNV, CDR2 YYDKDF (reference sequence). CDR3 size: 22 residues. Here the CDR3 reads CATSGQGIVGLAGGRGTDTQYF. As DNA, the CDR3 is TGTGCCACCAGTGGGCAGGGGATCGTGGGACTAGCGGGAGGCAGAGGCACAGATACGCAGTATTTT.

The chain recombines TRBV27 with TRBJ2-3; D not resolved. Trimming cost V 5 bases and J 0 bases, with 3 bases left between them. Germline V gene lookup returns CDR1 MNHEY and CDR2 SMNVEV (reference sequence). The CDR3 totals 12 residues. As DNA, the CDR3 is TGTGCCAGCAGTCCAAGCACAGATACGCAGTATTTT. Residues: CASSPSTDTQYF.

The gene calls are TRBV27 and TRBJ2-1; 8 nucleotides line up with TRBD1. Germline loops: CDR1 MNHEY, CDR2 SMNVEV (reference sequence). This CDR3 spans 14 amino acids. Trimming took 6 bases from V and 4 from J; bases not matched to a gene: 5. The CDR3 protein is CASRQGAWYNEQFF. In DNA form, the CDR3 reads TGTGCCAGCAGGCAGGGGGCATGGTACAATGAGCAGTTCTTC.

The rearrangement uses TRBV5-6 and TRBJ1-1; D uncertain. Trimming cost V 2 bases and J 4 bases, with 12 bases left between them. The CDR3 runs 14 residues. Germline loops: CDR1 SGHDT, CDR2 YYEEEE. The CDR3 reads CASSLGEGSTEAFF. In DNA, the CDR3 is TGTGCCAGCAGCTTAGGAGAAGGGAGCACTGAAGCTTTCTTT.